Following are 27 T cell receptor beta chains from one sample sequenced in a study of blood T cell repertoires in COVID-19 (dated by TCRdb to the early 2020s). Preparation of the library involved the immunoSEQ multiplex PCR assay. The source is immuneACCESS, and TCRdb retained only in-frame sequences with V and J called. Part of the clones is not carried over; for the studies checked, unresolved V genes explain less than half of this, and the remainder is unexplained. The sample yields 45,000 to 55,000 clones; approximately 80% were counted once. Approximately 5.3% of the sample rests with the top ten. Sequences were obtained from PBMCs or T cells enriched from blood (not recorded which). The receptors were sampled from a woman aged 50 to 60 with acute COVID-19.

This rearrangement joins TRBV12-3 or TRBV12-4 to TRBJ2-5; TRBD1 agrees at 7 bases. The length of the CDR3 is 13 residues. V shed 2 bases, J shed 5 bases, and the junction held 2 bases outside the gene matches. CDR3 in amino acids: CASSLRGQETQYF. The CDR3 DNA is TGTGCCAGCAGTTTACGGGGACAGGAGACCCAGTACTTC.

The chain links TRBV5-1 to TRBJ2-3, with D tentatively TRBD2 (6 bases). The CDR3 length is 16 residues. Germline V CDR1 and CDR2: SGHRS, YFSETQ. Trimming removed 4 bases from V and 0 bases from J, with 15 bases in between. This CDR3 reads CASSQIAVGSTDTQYF. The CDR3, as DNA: TGCGCCAGCAGCCAGATAGCGGTGGGGAGCACAGATACGCAGTATTTT.

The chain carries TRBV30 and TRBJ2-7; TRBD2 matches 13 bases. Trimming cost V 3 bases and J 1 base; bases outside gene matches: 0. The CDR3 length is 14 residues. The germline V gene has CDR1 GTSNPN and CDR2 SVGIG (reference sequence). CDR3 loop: CAWRGLAGSYEQYF. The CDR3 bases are TGTGCCTGGAGGGGACTAGCGGGGTCCTACGAGCAGTACTTC. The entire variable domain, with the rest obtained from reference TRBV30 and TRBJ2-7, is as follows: SQTIHQWPATLVQPVGSPLSLECTVEGTSNPNLYWYRQAAGRGLQLLFYSVGIGQISSEVPQNLSASRPQDRQFILSSKKLLLSDSGFYLCAWRGLAGSYEQYFGPGTRLTVT.

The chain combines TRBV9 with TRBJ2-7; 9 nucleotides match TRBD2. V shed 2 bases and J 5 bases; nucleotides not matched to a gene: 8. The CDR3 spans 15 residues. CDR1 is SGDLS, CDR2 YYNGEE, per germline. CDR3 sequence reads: CASSVRGGADDEQYF. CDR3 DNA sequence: TGTGCCAGCAGCGTTCGCGGGGGGGCCGACGACGAGCAGTACTTC.

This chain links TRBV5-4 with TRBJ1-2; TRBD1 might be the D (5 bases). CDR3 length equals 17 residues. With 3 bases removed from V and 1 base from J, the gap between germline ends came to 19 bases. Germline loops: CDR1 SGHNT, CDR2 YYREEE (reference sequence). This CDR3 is CASSYPAGHYVNYGYTF. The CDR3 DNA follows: TGTGCCAGCAGCTATCCAGCCGGACACTATGTTAACTATGGCTACACCTTC.

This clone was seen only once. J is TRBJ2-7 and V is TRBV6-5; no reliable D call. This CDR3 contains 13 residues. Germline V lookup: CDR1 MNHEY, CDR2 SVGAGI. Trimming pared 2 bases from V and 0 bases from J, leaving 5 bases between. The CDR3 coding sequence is TGTGCCAGCAGTTACCAATCCTCCTACGAGCAGTACTTC. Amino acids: CASSYQSSYEQYF.

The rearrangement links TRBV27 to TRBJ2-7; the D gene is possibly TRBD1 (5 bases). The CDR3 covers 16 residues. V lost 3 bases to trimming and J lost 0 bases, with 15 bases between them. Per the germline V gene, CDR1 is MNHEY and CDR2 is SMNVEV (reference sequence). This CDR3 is CASSLGSATVSYEQYF. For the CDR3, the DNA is TGTGCCAGCAGTTTGGGTTCGGCGACAGTCTCCTACGAGCAGTACTTC.

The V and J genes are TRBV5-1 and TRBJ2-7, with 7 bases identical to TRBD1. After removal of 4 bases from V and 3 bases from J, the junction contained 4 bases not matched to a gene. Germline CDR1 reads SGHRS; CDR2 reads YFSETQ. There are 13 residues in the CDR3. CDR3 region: CASSRDSNYEQYF. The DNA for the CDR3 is TGCGCCAGCAGCCGGGACAGCAACTACGAGCAGTACTTC.

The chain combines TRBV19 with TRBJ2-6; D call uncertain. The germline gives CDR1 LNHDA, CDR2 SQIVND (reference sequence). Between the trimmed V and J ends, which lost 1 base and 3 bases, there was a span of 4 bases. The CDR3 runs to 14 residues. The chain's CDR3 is CASSIAFGANVLTF. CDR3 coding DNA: TGTGCCAGTAGTATAGCTTTTGGGGCCAACGTCCTGACTTTC.

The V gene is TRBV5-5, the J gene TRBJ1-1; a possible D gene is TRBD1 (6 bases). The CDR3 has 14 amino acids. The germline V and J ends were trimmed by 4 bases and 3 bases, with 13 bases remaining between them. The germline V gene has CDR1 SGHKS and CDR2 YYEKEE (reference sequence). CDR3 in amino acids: CASSRGQVDTEAFF. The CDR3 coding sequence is TGTGCCAGCAGCAGGGGACAAGTGGACACTGAAGCTTTCTTT.

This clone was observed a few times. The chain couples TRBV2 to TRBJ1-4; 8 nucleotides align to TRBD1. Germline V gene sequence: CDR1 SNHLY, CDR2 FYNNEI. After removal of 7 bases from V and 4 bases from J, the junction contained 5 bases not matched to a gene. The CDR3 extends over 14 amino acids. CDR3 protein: CASKGGQGNEKLFF. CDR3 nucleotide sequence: TGTGCCAGCAAGGGCGGACAGGGTAATGAAAAACTGTTTTTT.

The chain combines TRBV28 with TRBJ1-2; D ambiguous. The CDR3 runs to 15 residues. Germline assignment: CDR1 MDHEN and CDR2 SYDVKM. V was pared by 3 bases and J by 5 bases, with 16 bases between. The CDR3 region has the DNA TGTGCCAGCAGTTTTGGCGGGCAGACCCCTTATGGCTACACCTTC. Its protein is CASSFGGQTPYGYTF.

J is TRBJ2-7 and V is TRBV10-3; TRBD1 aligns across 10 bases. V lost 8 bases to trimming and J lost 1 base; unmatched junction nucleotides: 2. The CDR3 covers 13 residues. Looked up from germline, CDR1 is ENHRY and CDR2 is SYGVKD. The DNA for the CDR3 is TGTGCCATCCAGGGACAGGGGTCCTACGAGCAGTACTTC. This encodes CAIQGQGSYEQYF.

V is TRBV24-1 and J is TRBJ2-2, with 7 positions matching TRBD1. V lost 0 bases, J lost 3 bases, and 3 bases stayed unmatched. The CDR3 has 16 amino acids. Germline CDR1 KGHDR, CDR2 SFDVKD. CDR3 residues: CATSDLKGAYTGELFF. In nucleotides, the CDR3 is TGTGCCACCAGTGATTTGAAGGGGGCCTACACCGGGGAGCTGTTTTTT.

CDR3 coding DNA: TGTGCCAGCAGTGGGGGCCGGACTAGCGTCCCAGATACGCAGTATTTT. Its translation: CASSGGRTSVPDTQYF. The chain employs TRBV2 and TRBJ2-3; 9 bases are shared with TRBD2. V lost 4 bases, J lost 4 bases, and 9 bases stayed unmatched. This CDR3 contains 16 residues. Germline CDR1 SNHLY, CDR2 FYNNEI.

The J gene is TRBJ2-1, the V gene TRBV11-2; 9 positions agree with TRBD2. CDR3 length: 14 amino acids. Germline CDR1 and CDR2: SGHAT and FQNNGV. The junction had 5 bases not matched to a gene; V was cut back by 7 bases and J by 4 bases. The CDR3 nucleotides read TGTGCCAGCATAGCAGCGGGGGGATACAATGAGCAGTTCTTC. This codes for CASIAAGGYNEQFF.

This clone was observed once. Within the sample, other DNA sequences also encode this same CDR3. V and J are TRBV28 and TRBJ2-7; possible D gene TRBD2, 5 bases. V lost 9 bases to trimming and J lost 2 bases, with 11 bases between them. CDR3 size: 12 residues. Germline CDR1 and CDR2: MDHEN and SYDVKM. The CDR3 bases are TGTGCCAGTAGTGGACTTCCCTACGAGCAGTACTTC. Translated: CASSGLPYEQYF.

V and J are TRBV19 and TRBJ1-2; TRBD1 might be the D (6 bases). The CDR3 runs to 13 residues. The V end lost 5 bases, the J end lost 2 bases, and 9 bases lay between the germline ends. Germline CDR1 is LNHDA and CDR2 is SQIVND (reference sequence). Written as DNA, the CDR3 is TGTGCCAGTAGTTTAGGACAGAACTATGGCTACACCTTC. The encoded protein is CASSLGQNYGYTF.

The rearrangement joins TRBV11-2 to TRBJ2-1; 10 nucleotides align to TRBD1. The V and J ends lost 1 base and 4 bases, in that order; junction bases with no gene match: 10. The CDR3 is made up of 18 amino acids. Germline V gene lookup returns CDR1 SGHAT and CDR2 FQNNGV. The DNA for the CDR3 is TGTGCCAGCAGCTTAGCAGAGGGGACAGGGGTTCTATACAATGAGCAGTTCTTC. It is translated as CASSLAEGTGVLYNEQFF.

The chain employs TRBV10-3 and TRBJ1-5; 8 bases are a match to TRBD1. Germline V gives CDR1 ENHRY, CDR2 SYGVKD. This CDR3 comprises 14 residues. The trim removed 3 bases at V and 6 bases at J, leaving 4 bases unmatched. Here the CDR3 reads CAISDSGGSQPQHF. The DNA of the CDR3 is TGTGCCATCAGTGATTCAGGGGGCAGTCAGCCCCAGCATTTT.

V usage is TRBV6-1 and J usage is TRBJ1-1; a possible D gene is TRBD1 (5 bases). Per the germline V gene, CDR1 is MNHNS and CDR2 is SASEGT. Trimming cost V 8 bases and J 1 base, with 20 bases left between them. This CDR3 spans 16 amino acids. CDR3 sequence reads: CASGGLTSGGNTEAFF. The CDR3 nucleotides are TGTGCCAGCGGTGGACTGACCTCCGGGGGGAACACTGAAGCTTTCTTT.

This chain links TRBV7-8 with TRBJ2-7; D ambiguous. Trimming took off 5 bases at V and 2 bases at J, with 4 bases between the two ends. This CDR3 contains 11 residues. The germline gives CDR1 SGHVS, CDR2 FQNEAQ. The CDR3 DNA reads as TGTGCCAGCAGCCTTACCTACGAGCAGTACTTC. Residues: CASSLTYEQYF.

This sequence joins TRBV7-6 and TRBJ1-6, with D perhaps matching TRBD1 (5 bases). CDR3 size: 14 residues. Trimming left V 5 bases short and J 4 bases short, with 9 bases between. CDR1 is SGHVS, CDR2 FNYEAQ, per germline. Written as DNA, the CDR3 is TGTGCCAGCAGCCTGGGGGGTTATAATTCACCCCTCCACTTT. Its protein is CASSLGGYNSPLHF. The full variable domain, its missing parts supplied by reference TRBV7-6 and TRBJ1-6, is GAGVSQSPRYKVTKRGQDVALRCDPISGHVSLYWYRQALGQGPEFLTYFNYEAQQDKSGLPNDRFSAERPEGSISTLTIQRTEQRDSAMYRCASSLGGYNSPLHFGNGTRLTVT.

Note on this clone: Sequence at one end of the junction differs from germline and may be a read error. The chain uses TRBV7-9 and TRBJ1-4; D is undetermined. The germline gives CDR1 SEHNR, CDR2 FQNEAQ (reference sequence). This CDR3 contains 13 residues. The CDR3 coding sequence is TGTGCCAGCAGCTTAGAGACAACTGAAAGACTGTTTTTT. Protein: CASSLETTERLFF.

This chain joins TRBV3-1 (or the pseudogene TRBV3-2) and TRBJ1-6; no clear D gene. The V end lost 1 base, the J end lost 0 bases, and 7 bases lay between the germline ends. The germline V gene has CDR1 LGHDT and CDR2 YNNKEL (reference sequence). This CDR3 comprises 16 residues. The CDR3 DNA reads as TGTGCCAGCAGCCAAGGTCCGAGCTCCTATAATTCACCCCTCCACTTT. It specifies CASSQGPSSYNSPLHF.

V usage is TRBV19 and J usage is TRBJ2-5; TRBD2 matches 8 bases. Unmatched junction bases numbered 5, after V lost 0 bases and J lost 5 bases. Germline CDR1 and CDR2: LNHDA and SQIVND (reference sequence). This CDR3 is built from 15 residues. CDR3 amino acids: CASSIEGQRGETQYF. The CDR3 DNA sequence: TGTGCCAGTAGTATAGAGGGGCAGCGGGGGGAGACCCAGTACTTC. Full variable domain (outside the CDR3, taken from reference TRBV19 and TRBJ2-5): DGGITQSPKYLFRKEGQNVTLSCEQNLNHDAMYWYRQDPGQGLRLIYYSQIVNDFQKGDIAEGYSVSREKKESFPLTVTSAQKNPTAFYLCASSIEGQRGETQYFGPGTRLLVL.

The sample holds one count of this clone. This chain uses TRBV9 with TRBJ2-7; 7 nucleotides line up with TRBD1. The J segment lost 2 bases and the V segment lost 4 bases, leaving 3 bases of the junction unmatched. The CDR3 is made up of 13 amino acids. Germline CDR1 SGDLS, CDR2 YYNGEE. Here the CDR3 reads CASSTGTAYEQYF. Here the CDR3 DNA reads TGTGCCAGCAGCACCGGGACAGCCTACGAGCAGTACTTC.